These T cell receptor beta chains were read from a single sample in a study of blood T cell repertoires in COVID-19. Sequenced by immunoSEQ multiplex PCR; TCRdb stores in-frame clones only, minus some. The data hold tens of thousands of clones, with 80% to 85% observed a single time. The sample taken for sequencing was peripheral blood. The receptors were sampled from an elderly woman with active or convalescent COVID-19. Each CDR3 is given with its conserved first and last residue. Fields, in order: J gene, clone size, V gene, D gene, CDR3 protein, CDR3 DNA. A D gene is named only where the DNA matches it firmly. The size entry is marked missing in some rows and otherwise reads once, few, many or a size class.

TRBJ2-7,NA,TRBV19,TRBD2,CASSARTSGSYEQYF,TGTGCCAGTAGTGCCCGGACTAGCGGGAGCTACGAGCAGTACTTC
TRBJ2-5,NA,TRBV5-4,NA,CASSLVGVGETQYF,TGTGCCAGCAGCTTGGTAGGGGTAGGGGAGACCCAGTACTTC
TRBJ2-2,NA,TRBV11-2,TRBD2,CASSRTSGSSGELFF,TGTGCCAGCAGCCGGACTAGCGGGAGTAGCGGGGAGCTGTTTTTT
TRBJ2-7,few,TRBV7-9,NA,CASSLNFEQYF,TGTGCCAGCAGCCTAAACTTCGAGCAGTACTTC
TRBJ1-5,NA,TRBV2,NA,CASSEGGPVNQPQHF,TGTGCCAGCAGTGAAGGGGGGCCGGTCAATCAGCCCCAGCATTTT
TRBJ1-1,NA,TRBV20-1,NA,CSAIEGANTEAFF,TGCAGTGCTATTGAAGGGGCGAACACTGAAGCTTTCTTT
TRBJ2-2,NA,TRBV29-1,TRBD1,CSGTGGTGELFF,TGCAGCGGGACAGGGGGCACCGGGGAGCTGTTTTTT
TRBJ1-1,NA,TRBV11-2,TRBD1,CASSLVTGGEAFF,TGTGCCAGCAGCTTAGTGACAGGGGGCGAAGCTTTCTTT
TRBJ2-3,NA,TRBV10-3,NA,CAISNTGDFTDTQYF,TGTGCCATCAGTAATACAGGGGACTTCACAGATACGCAGTATTTT
TRBJ1-4,NA,TRBV28,NA,CASSLVGGRKRLFF,TGTGCCAGCAGTTTAGTAGGAGGGAGGAAAAGGCTGTTTTTT
TRBJ2-2,few,TRBV5-1,NA,CASSSLKQGAGELFF,TGCGCCAGCAGCTCCCTTAAACAGGGAGCCGGGGAGCTGTTTTTT
TRBJ2-3,NA,TRBV19,TRBD2,CASGLAGNTDTQYF,TGTGCCAGCGGACTAGCGGGAAACACAGATACGCAGTATTTT
TRBJ1-1,NA,TRBV4-1,TRBD1,CASSQESRDRQAFF,TGCGCCAGCAGCCAAGAATCCCGGGACAGGCAAGCTTTCTTT
TRBJ2-4,NA,TRBV10-2,NA,CASSESGTRVF,TGCGCCAGCAGTGAGTCAGGGACAAGGGTTTTT
TRBJ2-1,NA,TRBV5-1,TRBD1,CASSPGTGASPAYNEQFF,TGCGCCAGCAGCCCAGGGACAGGAGCTTCTCCCGCCTACAATGAGCAGTTCTTC
TRBJ1-1,NA,TRBV3-1/TRBV3-2,NA,CASSQVEGVAFF,TGTGCCAGCAGCCAAGTGGAGGGTGTAGCTTTCTTT
TRBJ1-2,once,TRBV6-5,NA,CASSQDSRYGYTF,TGTGCCAGCAGCCAAGACAGCCGCTATGGCTACACCTTC
TRBJ1-3,NA,TRBV4-3,TRBD1,CASSQDWGQGAPGNTIYF,TGCGCCAGCAGCCAAGATTGGGGGCAGGGGGCGCCTGGAAACACCATATATTTT
TRBJ1-1,NA,TRBV29-1,NA,CSGGRGNTEAFF,TGCAGCGGCGGAAGGGGGAACACTGAAGCTTTCTTT
TRBJ2-1,few,TRBV5-4,NA,CASSLGALSYNEQFF,TGTGCCTCGTCGTTGGGGGCTCTATCCTACAATGAGCAGTTCTTC
TRBJ2-7,NA,TRBV6-2/TRBV6-3,NA,CASSTNPGPEREQYF,TGTGCCAGCAGCACAAACCCGGGTCCTGAAAGGGAGCAGTACTTC
TRBJ1-1,NA,TRBV28,TRBD1,CASTLDRVNTEAFF,TGTGCCAGCACCCTTGACAGGGTGAACACTGAAGCTTTCTTT
TRBJ1-5,NA,TRBV19,TRBD1,CASSSGTGGAQPQHF,TGTGCCAGTAGCTCCGGGACAGGGGGCGCCCAGCCCCAGCATTTT
TRBJ2-7,NA,TRBV19,TRBD1,CASSIDLGTGLYEQYF,TGTGCCAGTAGTATAGATCTCGGGACAGGCCTCTACGAGCAGTACTTC
TRBJ1-4,NA,TRBV6-6,TRBD1,CASSPGQGDEKLFF,TGTGCCAGCAGCCCGGGACAGGGAGATGAAAAACTGTTTTTT
TRBJ1-4,once,TRBV10-3,NA,CAISEALGRTNEKLFF,TGTGCCATCAGTGAGGCCCTGGGGCGAACTAATGAAAAACTGTTTTTT
TRBJ2-2,once,TRBV10-3,NA,CAISDSLVGAGELFF,TGTGCCATCAGTGACTCGCTAGTGGGTGCCGGGGAGCTGTTTTTT
TRBJ2-3,NA,TRBV10-3,TRBD2,CAISEGVGLAGADTQYF,TGTGCCATCAGTGAGGGAGTGGGACTAGCGGGGGCGGATACGCAGTATTTT
TRBJ1-6,NA,TRBV28,NA,CASSFRSYNSPLHF,TGTGCCAGCAGTTTTCGCTCCTATAATTCACCCCTCCACTTT
TRBJ1-2,NA,TRBV28,TRBD1,CASSLLRQGDYGYTF,TGTGCCAGCAGTTTATTGCGACAGGGAGACTATGGCTACACCTTC
TRBJ1-2,few,TRBV6-6,NA,CASRQGGANYGYTF,TGTGCCAGCAGACAGGGTGGCGCCAACTATGGCTACACCTTC
TRBJ1-5,NA,TRBV28,TRBD1,CASSLPPGQGSPGNQPQHF,TGTGCCAGCAGCCTACCTCCGGGACAGGGTTCCCCTGGCAATCAGCCCCAGCATTTT
TRBJ1-2,NA,TRBV5-5,NA,CASSYVRDNYGYTF,TGTGCCAGCAGCTACGTACGGGATAACTATGGCTACACCTTC
TRBJ1-1,NA,TRBV11-3,NA,CASSHRREGRKTEAFF,TGTGCCAGCAGCCATAGGAGGGAGGGGCGTAAAACTGAAGCTTTCTTT
TRBJ2-1,NA,TRBV18,NA,CASSRASTSYNEQFF,TGTGCCAGCTCACGGGCGTCCACCTCCTACAATGAGCAGTTCTTC
TRBJ2-1,NA,TRBV10-3,NA,CAISESAGDLSYNEQFF,TGTGCCATCAGTGAGTCTGCAGGGGACCTCTCCTACAATGAGCAGTTCTTC
TRBJ1-1,NA,TRBV28,NA,CASSLWARLNTEAFF,TGTGCCAGCAGTTTATGGGCCAGACTTAACACTGAAGCTTTCTTT